The 25 T cell receptor beta chains listed next were all sequenced from one sample in a study of Graves' ophthalmopathy and Graves' hyperthyroidism. Amplification from RNA transcripts yielded the TCR beta CDR3 regions. A first-round RT-PCR used HTBI primers, followed by a second-round multiplex PCR. TCRdb called the multiplex PCR reads again in MiXCR, with one record for every CDR3 protein. The sample has almost 750,000 distinct CDR3 sequences, 40% seen once. The sequenced material came from peripheral blood. These receptors originate from an adult man with Graves' ophthalmopathy.

This clonotype was counted between two and nine times. Here the CDR3 reads CSARERRGRRDTEAFF. The CDR3 nucleotides read TGCAGTGCTAGAGAACGAAGGGGAAGGCGGGACACTGAAGCTTTCTTT. The V and J genes are TRBV20-1 and TRBJ1-1, with a possible D match to TRBD1 (5 bases). V gave up 0 bases and J gave up 3 bases, with 17 bases separating them. The CDR3 contains 16 residues. CDR1 DFQATT and CDR2 SNEGSKA come from the germline V gene (reference sequence).

The chain employs TRBV9 and TRBJ2-7; 12 bases map to TRBD2. The CDR3 covers 13 residues. The germline V gene encodes CDR1 SGDLS and CDR2 YYNGEE. CDR3 protein: CASGLAGTYEQYF. Written as DNA, the CDR3 is TGTGCTAGCGGACTAGCGGGAACCTACGAGCAGTACTTC.

V and J are TRBV29-1 and TRBJ2-5, with TRBD2 matching 7 bases. This CDR3 contains 11 residues. Germline V gives CDR1 SQVTM, CDR2 ANQGSEA. Trimming cost V 5 bases and J 9 bases; bases outside gene matches: 6. CDR3 amino acids: CSVSLGGAQYF. The CDR3 region has the DNA TGCAGCGTTTCACTGGGGGGGGCCCAGTACTTC.

V is TRBV20-1 and J is TRBJ1-2; a weak D match, TRBD1 (6 bases). Trimming took 7 bases from V and 2 from J, leaving 14 bases between them. CDR1 and CDR2 (germline): DFQATT, SNEGSKA (reference sequence). The CDR3 has 13 amino acids. CDR3 amino acids: CSVNRDQNYGYTF. Written as DNA, the CDR3 is TGCAGTGTCAACAGGGACCAAAACTATGGCTACACCTTC.

This chain connects TRBV6-4 to TRBJ1-2; TRBD1 aligns across 7 bases. The germline CDR1 and CDR2 sequences are MRHNA and SNTAGT. Trimming at V came to 6 bases and at J to 5 bases, leaving 6 bases not matched to a gene. CDR3 length equals 13 residues. Written as DNA, the CDR3 is TGTGCCAGCAGAAGACAGGGCCTATATGGCTACACCTTC. It encodes CASRRQGLYGYTF.

Only a few counts were recorded for this clonotype. This sequence joins TRBV20-1 and TRBJ1-2; TRBD1 might be the D (6 bases). Trimming pared 0 bases from V and 4 bases from J, leaving 12 bases between. This CDR3 spans 14 amino acids. The germline CDR1 and CDR2 sequences are DFQATT and SNEGSKA (reference sequence). The CDR3 DNA reads as TGCAGTGCTAGAGATCTAGGACAGATCTATGGCTACACCTTC. Its translation: CSARDLGQIYGYTF.

There are a few counts of this clonotype. The chain links TRBV12-3 or TRBV12-4 to TRBJ1-6, with 9 bases that match TRBD1. The CDR3 length is 16 residues. Germline trimming cut 4 bases from V and 9 bases from J; bases unmatched to any gene: 10. The CDR3 region is CASSYSRGQGPSPLHF. CDR3 DNA: TGTGCCAGCAGTTACTCGAGGGGACAGGGTCCTTCACCCCTCCACTTT.

The sample holds one count of this clonotype. The V call is TRBV2, the J call TRBJ1-6; TRBD1 is a possible D gene (6 bases). CDR1 SNHLY and CDR2 FYNNEI come from the germline V gene. The CDR3 length is 14 residues. V was clipped by 6 bases and J by 7 bases, with 13 bases between them. CDR3 nucleotide sequence: TGTGCCAGCAGGGACAGCGCTAGCAATTCACCCCTCCACTTT. As protein: CASRDSASNSPLHF. Combining the CDR3 with reference TRBV2 and TRBJ1-6 gives the whole variable domain EPEVTQTPSHQVTQMGQEVILRCVPISNHLYFYWYRQILGQKVEFLVSFYNNEISEKSEIFDDQFSVERPDGSNFTLKIRSTKLEDSAMYFCASRDSASNSPLHFGNGTRLTVT.

The genes are TRBV10-3 and TRBJ2-7, with D perhaps assigned TRBD1 or TRBD2 (5 bases each). Trimming left V 2 bases short and J 2 bases short, with 7 bases between. The length of the CDR3 is 13 residues. The germline V gene encodes CDR1 ENHRY and CDR2 SYGVKD. CDR3 nucleotide sequence: TGTGCCATCAGTGAGATGGGGGCCTACGAGCAGTACTTC. Translated, it gives CAISEMGAYEQYF.

Remarks on this clonotype: The final CDR3 position lacks the conserved phenylalanine or tryptophan, pointing to a likely read error. The rearrangement uses TRBV7-9 and TRBJ2-7; 8 positions match TRBD1. Trimming removed 5 bases from V and 0 bases from J; junction bases left unmatched: 6. Germline loops: CDR1 SEHNR, CDR2 FQNEAQ (reference sequence). The CDR3 spans 15 residues. CDR3 protein: CASSLGQGPSYEQYL. In nucleotides, the CDR3 is TGTGCCAGCAGCCTCGGACAGGGCCCCTCCTACGAGCAGTACCTC.

This clonotype was counted only a few times. The V call is TRBV9, the J call TRBJ1-1; D is undetermined. Between the trimmed V and J ends, which lost 0 bases and 5 bases, there was a span of 8 bases. This CDR3 contains 13 residues. Germline CDR1 and CDR2: SGDLS and YYNGEE. CDR3: CASSVATGTEAFF. CDR3 nucleotides: TGTGCCAGCAGCGTAGCTACGGGGACTGAAGCTTTCTTT.

This clonotype was counted ten times or more. The CDR3 sequence: CASSSRDRAYGAFF. DNA for the CDR3: TGTGCCAGCAGCTCGAGGGACAGGGCTTATGGAGCTTTCTTT. This chain joins TRBV7-9 and TRBJ1-1; 9 bases map to TRBD1. The germline gives CDR1 SEHNR, CDR2 FQNEAQ (reference sequence). The CDR3 is 14 amino acids. The J segment lost 10 bases and the V segment lost 4 bases, leaving 10 bases of the junction unmatched.

The chain recombines TRBV10-3 with TRBJ1-2; 7 bases align to TRBD1. The CDR3 sequence is 13 residues long. CDR1 and CDR2 from the germline V gene are ENHRY and SYGVKD. V shed 10 bases and J 3 bases; nucleotides not matched to a gene: 8. The CDR3 DNA follows: TGTGCCAGTAACCCTACAGGGGACTATGGCTACACCTTC. Amino acid sequence: CASNPTGDYGYTF.

This clonotype was counted a few times. The chain couples TRBV24-1 to TRBJ1-5, with D possibly matching TRBD1 (6 bases). V was cut by 4 bases and J by 4 bases, with 13 bases left in between. Germline V gene data show CDR1 as KGHDR and CDR2 as SFDVKD. CDR3 size: 15 residues. CDR3 coding DNA: TGTGCCACCAGTGACCCAGGGACAAATAATCAGCCCCAGCATTTT. It encodes CATSDPGTNNQPQHF.

V usage is TRBV10-3 and J usage is TRBJ1-5, with 7 positions matching TRBD1. This CDR3 comprises 15 residues. The J segment lost 2 bases and the V segment lost 4 bases, leaving 5 bases of the junction unmatched. The V gene's germline CDR1 is ENHRY and CDR2 SYGVKD. The CDR3 DNA reads TGTGCCATCAGTGGGGACAGTCTTGGCAATCAGCCCCAGCATTTT. This codes for CAISGDSLGNQPQHF.

This clonotype was detected ten times or more. The chain is built from TRBV10-3 and TRBJ2-5; the match to TRBD1 covers 7 bases. This CDR3 contains 13 residues. With 3 bases clipped from V and 6 bases from J, the junction kept 4 bases outside the gene matches. Germline V gene data show CDR1 as ENHRY and CDR2 as SYGVKD. The CDR3 sequence: CAISEQGIKTQYF. The CDR3 DNA follows: TGTGCCATCAGTGAACAGGGGATCAAGACCCAGTACTTC.

The chain uses TRBV7-8 and TRBJ1-1, with D unresolved. V was shortened by 0 bases and J by 4 bases, with 12 bases between the two germline ends. Germline CDR1 reads SGHVS; CDR2 reads FQNEAQ. The CDR3 is made up of 15 amino acids. CDR3 loop: CASSLALLGPTEAFF. The CDR3 region has the DNA TGTGCCAGCAGCTTAGCGCTACTGGGTCCCACTGAAGCTTTCTTT.

The rearrangement uses TRBV2 and TRBJ2-7; D is perhaps TRBD1 (6 bases). Germline CDR1 is SNHLY and CDR2 is FYNNEI. V was pared by 5 bases and J by 2 bases, with 13 bases between. The CDR3 extends over 14 amino acids. The CDR3: CASSPGDFTYEQYF. The CDR3 nucleotides are TGTGCCAGCAGTCCAGGGGATTTTACCTACGAGCAGTACTTC.

Regarding this clonotype: This may be a read error: a much more frequent sequence differs by one nucleotide. The chain combines TRBV25-1 with TRBJ1-4, with D tentatively TRBD1 (6 bases). Between the trimmed V and J ends, which lost 6 bases and 3 bases, there was a span of 14 bases. Germline V gene sequence: CDR1 MGHDK, CDR2 SYGVNS. The CDR3 has 15 amino acids. CDR3 DNA: TGTGCCAGCAGCTCTGGACAGACAGCTAATGAAAAACTGTTTTTT. It translates to CASSSGQTANEKLFF.

Of note for this clonotype: Mismatch with germline at one junction end may stem from a read error. This chain links TRBV15 with TRBJ1-2, with 7 bases aligning to TRBD1. Germline CDR1 is LNHNV and CDR2 is YYDKDF (reference sequence). The CDR3 contains 13 residues. CDR3 sequence reads: CATKEGTAYSYTF. The CDR3 nucleotides read TGTGCCACCAAGGAAGGGACAGCCTATAGCTACACCTTC.

This clonotype was counted ten times or more. The chain couples TRBV5-8 to TRBJ1-5; no definite D call. Trimming pared 2 bases from V and 11 bases from J, leaving 14 bases between. The germline gives CDR1 SGHTS, CDR2 YDEGEE. The CDR3 spans 13 residues. The DNA of the CDR3 is TGTGCCAGCAGCTTTCGCGGCGAATCGGCCCAGCATTTT. Translation: CASSFRGESAQHF.

This clonotype appeared many times. The CDR3 sequence is CAISRYNSNSNQPQHF. The CDR3 bases are TGTGCCATCAGTCGTTATAATAGCAATAGCAATCAGCCCCAGCATTTT. V gene TRBV10-3 combines with J gene TRBJ1-5; no reliable D call. The V end lost 5 bases, the J end lost 0 bases, and 14 bases lay between the germline ends. The germline CDR1 and CDR2 sequences are ENHRY and SYGVKD. CDR3 length equals 16 residues.

This clonotype was seen more than once but under ten times. The V and J genes are TRBV19 and TRBJ1-3; no clear D gene. Trimming left V 4 bases short and J 3 bases short, with 7 bases between. The CDR3 is 13 residues long. Germline V gene lookup returns CDR1 LNHDA and CDR2 SQIVND (reference sequence). The CDR3 protein is CASSSQLGNTIYF. CDR3 coding DNA: TGTGCCAGTAGTAGCCAACTTGGAAACACCATATATTTT.

The V call is TRBV7-3, the J call TRBJ2-2; 8 nucleotides align to TRBD2. Trimming at V came to 1 base and at J to 3 bases, leaving 7 bases not matched to a gene. CDR3 length: 17 residues. CDR1 is SGHTA and CDR2 is FQGTGA in the germline V gene. The CDR3 DNA reads TGTGCCAGCAGCTTAAGACCAGCGGGAGTTGACACCGGGGAGCTGTTTTTT. It codes for CASSLRPAGVDTGELFF.

At least ten counts were recorded for this clonotype. This chain links TRBV15 with TRBJ2-7; 7 bases match TRBD2. V trimming: 0 bases; J trimming: 1 base; junction bases outside the gene matches: 6. The CDR3 covers 16 residues. The germline V gene has CDR1 LNHNV and CDR2 YYDKDF (reference sequence). DNA of the CDR3: TGTGCCACCAGCAGAGATTCCAAGCGGGAATCCTACGAGCAGTACTTC. Translation gives CATSRDSKRESYEQYF.